The 6 T cell receptor beta chains below all came from one sample that was sequenced in a study of cytomegalovirus exposure and HLA in healthy donors. This table comes from immunoSEQ multiplex PCR, and its TCRdb copy is limited to in-frame clones, with some not included. The sample yields approximately 160,000 clones, roughly 84% seen once. Sequencing input: PBMCs. The receptors were sampled from a man aged 25-40 years in good health and CMV-seropositive.

The chain has TRBV28 and TRBJ2-7; D is perhaps TRBD2 (5 bases). Germline CDR1 is MDHEN and CDR2 is SYDVKM. The CDR3 extends over 14 amino acids. Between the trimmed V and J ends, which lost 6 bases and 2 bases, there was a span of 14 bases. CDR3: CASSFLGETYEQYF. In nucleotides, the CDR3 is TGTGCCAGCAGCTTCCTGGGAGAGACCTACGAGCAGTACTTC.

This chain links TRBV7-9 with TRBJ1-5; D may be TRBD1 (5 bases). The CDR3 loop spans 19 amino acids. In germline, CDR1 is SEHNR, CDR2 FQNEAQ (reference sequence). V shed 1 base and J shed 0 bases, with 19 bases lying between them. This CDR3 reads CASSLGGFGGRNSNQPQHF. CDR3 nucleotides: TGTGCCAGCAGCTTAGGTGGGTTTGGGGGGAGGAATAGCAATCAGCCCCAGCATTTT.

The chain uses TRBV28 and TRBJ1-1; D possibly corresponds to TRBD1 (5 bases). This CDR3 has 12 residues. V was pared by 1 base and J by 10 bases, with 10 bases between. Germline V lookup: CDR1 MDHEN, CDR2 SYDVKM. For the CDR3, the DNA is TGTGCCAGCAGTTTATCCAGGGTGTCAGCTTTCTTT. This codes for CASSLSRVSAFF.

The chain has TRBV7-9 and TRBJ2-1, with 7 bases that match TRBD1. V trimming: 5 bases; J trimming: 3 bases; junction bases outside the gene matches: 10. The CDR3 totals 16 residues. Germline V gives CDR1 SEHNR, CDR2 FQNEAQ (reference sequence). The CDR3 bases are TGTGCCAGCAGCCCGCGGACAGGCCCTCTCTACAATGAGCAGTTCTTC. Translation gives CASSPRTGPLYNEQFF. Drawing the rest from reference TRBV7-9 and TRBJ2-1, the complete variable domain is DTGVSQNPRHKITKRGQNVTFRCDPISEHNRLYWYRQTLGQGPEFLTYFQNEAQLEKSRLLSDRFSAERPKGSFSTLEIQRTEQGDSAMYLCASSPRTGPLYNEQFFGPGTRLTVL.

This sequence joins TRBV5-1 and TRBJ2-7; 8 bases align to TRBD1. This CDR3 is 12 amino acids long. With 8 bases clipped from V and 2 bases from J, the junction kept 3 bases outside the gene matches. Per germline, CDR1 SGHRS and CDR2 YFSETQ. DNA of the CDR3: TGCGCCAGGGACAGGGTAACCTACGAGCAGTACTTC. This translates into CARDRVTYEQYF.

The rearrangement uses TRBV4-3 and TRBJ1-4; 7 bases agree with TRBD1. Germline assignment: CDR1 LGHNA and CDR2 YSLEER. With 3 bases clipped from V and 3 bases from J, the junction kept 4 bases outside the gene matches. The CDR3 is made up of 15 amino acids. CDR3 nucleotides: TGCGCCAGCAGCCAGTCGACAGGGTCTAATGAAAAACTGTTTTTT. Translation gives CASSQSTGSNEKLFF.